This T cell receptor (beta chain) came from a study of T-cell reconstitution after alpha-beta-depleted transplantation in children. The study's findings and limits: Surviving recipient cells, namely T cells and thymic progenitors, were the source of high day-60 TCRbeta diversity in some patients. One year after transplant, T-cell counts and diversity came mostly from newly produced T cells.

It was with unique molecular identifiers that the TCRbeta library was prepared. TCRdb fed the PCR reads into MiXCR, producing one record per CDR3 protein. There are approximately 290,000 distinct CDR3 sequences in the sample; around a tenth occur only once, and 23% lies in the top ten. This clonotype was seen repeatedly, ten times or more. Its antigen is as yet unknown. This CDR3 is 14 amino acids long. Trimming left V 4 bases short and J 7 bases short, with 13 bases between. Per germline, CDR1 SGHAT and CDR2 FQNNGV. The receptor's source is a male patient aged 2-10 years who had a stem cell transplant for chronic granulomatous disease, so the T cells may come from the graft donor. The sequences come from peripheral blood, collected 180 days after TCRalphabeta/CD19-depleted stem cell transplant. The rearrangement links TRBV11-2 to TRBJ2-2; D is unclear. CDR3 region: CASSSTMARGELFF. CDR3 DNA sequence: TGTGCCAGCAGCTCCACGATGGCACGCGGGGAGCTGTTTTTT.